This TCR beta chain was profiled in a study of T cell responses to AZD1222 COVID-19 vaccine. Germline CDR1 is SGHRS and CDR2 is YFSETQ. This CDR3 contains 14 residues. V lost 4 bases and J 2 bases, leaving 13 bases between the germline ends. Libraries were prepared by immunoSEQ multiplex PCR; TCRdb keeps only in-frame clonotypes and omits some of them. The table has some 150,000 clones, about 88% seen once. Study observations and caveats: The donor group comprised mostly white British people and more females; the analysis possibly underestimated clonal diversity.

On this clone: Its antigen is undetermined.

The receptor comes from an adult who had recovered from COVID-19. The chain joins TRBV5-1 to TRBJ2-7, with D perhaps matching TRBD1 (6 bases). The sample was peripheral blood, taken after recovery from COVID-19. Written as DNA, the CDR3 is TGCGCCAGCAGCCAGGGGACGGCTACCTACGAGCAGTACTTC. Its protein is CASSQGTATYEQYF.